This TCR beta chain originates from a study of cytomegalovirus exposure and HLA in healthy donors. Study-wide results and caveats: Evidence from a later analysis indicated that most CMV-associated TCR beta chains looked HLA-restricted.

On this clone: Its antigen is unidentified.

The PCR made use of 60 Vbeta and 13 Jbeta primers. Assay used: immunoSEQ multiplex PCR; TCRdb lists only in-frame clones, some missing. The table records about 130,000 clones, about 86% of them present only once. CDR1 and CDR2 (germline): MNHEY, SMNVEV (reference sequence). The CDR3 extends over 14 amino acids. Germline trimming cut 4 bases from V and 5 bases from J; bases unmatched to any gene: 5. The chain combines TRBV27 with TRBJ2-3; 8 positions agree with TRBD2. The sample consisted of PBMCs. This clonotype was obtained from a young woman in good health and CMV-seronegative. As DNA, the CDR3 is TGTGCCAGCAGTTCTCGGACTAGCCTAGATACGCAGTATTTT. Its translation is CASSSRTSLDTQYF.